The T cell receptor (beta chain) under discussion was sequenced for a study of T cell repertoires in cytomegalovirus infection. About the research overall: CMV infection plus the matching HLA type was flagged by public TCR beta signatures.

TCRdb itself ran the reads through MiXCR, one entry per CDR3 protein. The sample carries roughly 310,000 distinct CDR3 sequences, roughly 29% recorded once. This clonotype appeared a single time. Its antigen is not identified. The CDR3 runs to 15 residues. With V trimmed by 4 bases and J by 7 bases, 8 bases remained unmatched. CDR1 is MNHEY and CDR2 is SMNVEV in the germline V gene (reference sequence). This TCR derives from a human donor in good health (CMV status not recorded). Some clones in this sample may be carry-over from other donors' samples. The chain employs TRBV27 and TRBJ2-7; 12 bases are shared with TRBD1. The sample in question was cultured PBMCs, obtained from culture after CMV antigen stimulation. Written as DNA, the CDR3 is TGTGCCAGCAGTTCACCGGGACAGGGGGCGAATGAGCAGTACTTC. It is translated as CASSSPGQGANEQYF.